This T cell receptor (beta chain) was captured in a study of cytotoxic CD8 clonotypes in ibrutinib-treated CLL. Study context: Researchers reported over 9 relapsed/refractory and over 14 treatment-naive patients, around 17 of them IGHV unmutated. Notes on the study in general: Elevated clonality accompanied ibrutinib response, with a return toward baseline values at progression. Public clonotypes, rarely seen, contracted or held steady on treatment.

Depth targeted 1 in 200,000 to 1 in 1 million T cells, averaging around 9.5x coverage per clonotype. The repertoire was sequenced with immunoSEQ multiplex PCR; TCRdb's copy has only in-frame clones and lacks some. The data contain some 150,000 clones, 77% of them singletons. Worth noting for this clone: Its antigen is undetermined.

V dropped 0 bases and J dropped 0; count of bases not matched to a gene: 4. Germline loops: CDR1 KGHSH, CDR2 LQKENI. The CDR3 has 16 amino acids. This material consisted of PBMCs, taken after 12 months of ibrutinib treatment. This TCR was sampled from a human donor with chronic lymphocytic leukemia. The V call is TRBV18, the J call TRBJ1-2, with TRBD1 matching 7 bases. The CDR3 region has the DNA TGTGCCAGCTCACCACCGACAGGGCCTTCTAACTATGGCTACACCTTC. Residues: CASSPPTGPSNYGYTF.